This passage covers 6 T cell receptor beta chains from one sample sequenced in a study of CD8 T cells in Susac syndrome. RNA was extracted with the RNeasy kit, and a quantity of about 0.45 to 1 ug was reverse transcribed using random hexamers. TCRdb reanalysed the immunoSEQ multiplex PCR reads using MiXCR and keeps one entry per CDR3 protein. Of about 90,000 distinct CDR3 sequences listed, roughly 95% were seen once; the top ten hold 0.62%. Source material: CD8+ T cells from PBMCs. All receptors derive from a human donor with Susac syndrome.

The J gene is TRBJ2-7, the V gene TRBV2, with 8 bases that match TRBD1. The V gene end was trimmed by 7 bases and the J gene end by 3 bases; junction bases not matched to a gene: 8. Germline V CDR1 and CDR2: SNHLY, FYNNEI. The CDR3 spans 14 residues. CDR3 sequence reads: CASTLRTGRYEQYF. The CDR3 nucleotides read TGTGCCAGCACCCTACGGACAGGGCGCTACGAGCAGTACTTC. The full variable domain, in which reference TRBV2 and TRBJ2-7 provide the parts outside the CDR3, is EPEVTQTPSHQVTQMGQEVILRCVPISNHLYFYWYRQILGQKVEFLVSFYNNEISEKSEIFDDQFSVERPDGSNFTLKIRSTKLEDSAMYFCASTLRTGRYEQYFGPGTRLTVT.

The table lists this clonotype with a count of one. The chain recombines TRBV20-1 with TRBJ1-6; no reliable D call. This CDR3 has 14 amino acids. The V end was cut by 1 base, the J end by 4 bases, with 8 bases between. Per germline, CDR1 DFQATT and CDR2 SNEGSKA (reference sequence). CDR3 loop: CSARGQQYNSPLHF. The CDR3, as DNA: TGCAGTGCTAGAGGGCAGCAATATAATTCACCCCTCCACTTT.

The gene calls are TRBV19 and TRBJ2-7, with a weak D call TRBD1 (6 bases). Trimming removed 5 bases from V and 6 bases from J, with 11 bases in between. The germline V gene encodes CDR1 LNHDA and CDR2 SQIVND (reference sequence). The length of the CDR3 is 12 residues. CDR3 DNA sequence: TGTGCCAGTAGTCCCGGACAGTCCGAGCAGTACTTC. It yields the protein CASSPGQSEQYF.

The CDR3 protein is CASRLSPLRGFGYTF. Here the CDR3 DNA reads TGTGCCAGCAGACTATCCCCTCTTAGGGGGTTTGGCTACACCTTC. V is TRBV27 and J is TRBJ1-2; maybe TRBD1 (6 bases). V was shortened by 6 bases and J by 7 bases, with 21 bases between the two germline ends. The CDR3 totals 15 residues. The germline V gene has CDR1 MNHEY and CDR2 SMNVEV (reference sequence).

The chain uses TRBV6-1 and TRBJ2-1, with 7 bases that match TRBD2. CDR3 length: 14 amino acids. Germline-derived CDR1 and CDR2 are MNHNS and SASEGT. Losses at the gene ends were 3 bases for V and 4 bases for J; bases not matched to a gene: 3. Written as DNA, the CDR3 is TGTGCCAGCAGTGAGGACGGGAGGTACAATGAGCAGTTCTTC. Amino acids: CASSEDGRYNEQFF.

This chain uses TRBV20-1 with TRBJ2-3; possibly TRBD2 for D (6 bases). V lost 5 bases, J lost 2 bases, and 14 bases lay in between. Germline V lookup: CDR1 DFQATT, CDR2 SNEGSKA (reference sequence). This CDR3 is 14 amino acids long. In nucleotides, the CDR3 is TGCAGTGCTGCTGGGGCGGGGTCCACAGATACGCAGTATTTT. Its translation is CSAAGAGSTDTQYF.